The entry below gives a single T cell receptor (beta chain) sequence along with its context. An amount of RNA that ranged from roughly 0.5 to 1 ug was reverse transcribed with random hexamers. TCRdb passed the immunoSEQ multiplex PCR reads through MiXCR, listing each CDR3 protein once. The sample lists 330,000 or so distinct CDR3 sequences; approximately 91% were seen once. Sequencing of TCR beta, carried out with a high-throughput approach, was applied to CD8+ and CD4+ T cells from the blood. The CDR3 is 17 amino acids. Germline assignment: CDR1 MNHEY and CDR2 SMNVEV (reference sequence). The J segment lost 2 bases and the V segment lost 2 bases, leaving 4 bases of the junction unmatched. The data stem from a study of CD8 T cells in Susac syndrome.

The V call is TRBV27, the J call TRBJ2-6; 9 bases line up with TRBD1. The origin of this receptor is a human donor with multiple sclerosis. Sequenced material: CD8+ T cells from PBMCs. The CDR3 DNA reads TGTGCCAGCAGTTTAACAGGGGGCGAGGCTGGGGCCAACGTCCTGACTTTC. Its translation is CASSLTGGEAGANVLTF.